The 3 T cell receptor beta chains listed next were all sequenced from one sample in a study of shared clonotypes between healthy human individuals. Naive CD8 cells were CD45RO-negative, positively selected for CCR7, excluding terminally differentiated effector memory CD45RA+ cells. The assay was immunoSEQ multiplex PCR, and TCRdb's table has in-frame clones only and misses some. The data show about 2.1 million clones, around 93% seen once. Sequencing was carried out using naive CD8+ T cells from PBMCs. The receptors shown here come from a man younger than 30 in good health. Some clones in this sample may be carry-over from other donors' samples.

The chain employs TRBV29-1 and TRBJ2-7; 8 bases map to TRBD1. The V gene's germline CDR1 is SQVTM and CDR2 ANQGSEA. The CDR3 has 13 amino acids. The trim removed 2 bases at V and 6 bases at J, leaving 6 bases unmatched. This CDR3 reads CSVETGGVSEQYF. CDR3 coding DNA: TGCAGCGTTGAAACAGGGGGTGTAAGCGAGCAGTACTTC.

The gene calls are TRBV11-2 and TRBJ1-2; 8 nucleotides align to TRBD1. The trim removed 5 bases at V and 7 bases at J, leaving 9 bases unmatched. The CDR3 has 14 amino acids. The germline CDR1 and CDR2 sequences are SGHAT and FQNNGV. Here the CDR3 reads CASSVLIGQGGYTF. CDR3 in DNA: TGTGCCAGCAGCGTACTTATTGGACAGGGTGGCTACACCTTC.

Remarks on this clone: At the DNA level, this CDR3 is encoded by other sequences in the same sample as well. The chain combines TRBV28 with TRBJ2-1, with 7 positions matching TRBD1. V was pared by 5 bases and J by 4 bases, with 5 bases of the junction left unmatched. The length of the CDR3 is 14 residues. Germline CDR1 MDHEN, CDR2 SYDVKM. CDR3: CASSIRDRYNEQFF. CDR3 bases: TGTGCCAGCAGTATCCGGGACAGATACAATGAGCAGTTCTTC. Full variable domain (missing parts from reference TRBV28 and TRBJ2-1): DVKVTQSSRYLVKRTGEKVFLECVQDMDHENMFWYRQDPGLGLRLIYFSYDVKMKEKGDIPEGYSVSREKKERFSLILESASTNQTSMYLCASSIRDRYNEQFFGPGTRLTVL.